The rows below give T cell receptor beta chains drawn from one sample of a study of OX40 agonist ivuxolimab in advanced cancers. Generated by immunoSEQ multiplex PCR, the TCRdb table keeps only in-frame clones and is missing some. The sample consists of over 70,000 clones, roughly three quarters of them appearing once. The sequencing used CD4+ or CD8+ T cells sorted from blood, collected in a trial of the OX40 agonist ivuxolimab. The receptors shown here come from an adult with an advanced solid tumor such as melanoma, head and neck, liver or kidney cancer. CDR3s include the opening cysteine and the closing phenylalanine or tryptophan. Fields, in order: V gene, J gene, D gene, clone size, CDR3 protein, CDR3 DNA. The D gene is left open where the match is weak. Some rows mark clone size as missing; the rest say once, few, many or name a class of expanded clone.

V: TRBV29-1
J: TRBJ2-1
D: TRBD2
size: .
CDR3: CSVDKAGDEQFF
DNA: TGCAGCGTTGATAAAGCGGGAGATGAGCAGTTCTTC

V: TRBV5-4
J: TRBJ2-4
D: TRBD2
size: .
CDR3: CASSSSSGGRDIQYF
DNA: TGTGCCAGCAGCTCCTCCTCGGGGGGGCGGGACATTCAGTACTTC

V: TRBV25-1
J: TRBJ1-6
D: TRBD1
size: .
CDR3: CASSERDRYNSPLHF
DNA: TGTGCCAGCAGTGAGAGGGACAGGTATAATTCACCCCTCCACTTT

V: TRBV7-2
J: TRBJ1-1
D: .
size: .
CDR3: CASSRWGDAEAFF
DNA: TGTGCCAGCAGCCGGTGGGGGGACGCTGAAGCTTTCTTT

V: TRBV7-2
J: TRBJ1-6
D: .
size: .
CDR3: CASSLEQSNSPLHF
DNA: TGTGCCAGCAGCTTAGAACAATCGAATTCACCCCTCCACTTT

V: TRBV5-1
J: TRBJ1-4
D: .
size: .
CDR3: CASSVGSGAGFEKLFF
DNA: TGCGCCAGCAGCGTTGGGAGCGGGGCAGGGTTTGAAAAACTGTTTTTT

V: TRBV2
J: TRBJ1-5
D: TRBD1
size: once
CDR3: CASRGQGAGNQPQHF
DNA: TGTGCCAGCAGAGGACAGGGGGCGGGCAATCAGCCCCAGCATTTT

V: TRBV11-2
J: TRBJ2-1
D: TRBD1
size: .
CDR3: CASSPTLGTGTDEQFF
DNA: TGTGCCAGCAGCCCCACCCTCGGGACAGGGACCGATGAGCAGTTCTTC

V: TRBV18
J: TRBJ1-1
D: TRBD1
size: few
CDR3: CASSGQDYTEAFF
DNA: TGTGCCAGCTCGGGACAGGACTACACTGAAGCTTTCTTT

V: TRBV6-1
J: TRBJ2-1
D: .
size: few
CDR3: CASRLGLNNNEQFF
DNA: TGTGCCAGCCGTCTAGGACTGAATAACAATGAGCAGTTCTTC

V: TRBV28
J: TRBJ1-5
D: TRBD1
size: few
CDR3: CASSQQGARQPQHF
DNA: TGTGCCAGCAGTCAACAGGGGGCCCGGCAGCCCCAGCATTTT

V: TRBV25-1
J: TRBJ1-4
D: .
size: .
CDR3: CASSHRRATNEKLFF
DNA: TGTGCCAGCAGTCACCGACGGGCAACTAATGAAAAACTGTTTTTT

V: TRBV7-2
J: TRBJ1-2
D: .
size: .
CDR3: CASSLGGTESNYGYTF
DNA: TGTGCCAGCAGCTTAGGGGGCACGGAATCTAACTATGGCTACACCTTC

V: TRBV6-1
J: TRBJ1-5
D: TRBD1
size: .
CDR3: CASSVGQGANQPQHF
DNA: TGTGCCAGCAGCGTCGGACAGGGGGCGAATCAGCCCCAGCATTTT

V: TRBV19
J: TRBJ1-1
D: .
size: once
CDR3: CASTAVGLLNTEAFF
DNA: TGTGCCAGTACCGCCGTTGGACTCTTGAACACTGAAGCTTTCTTT

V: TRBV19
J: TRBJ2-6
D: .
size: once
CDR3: CASSKASSGANVLTF
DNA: TGTGCCAGTAGTAAGGCGAGCTCTGGGGCCAACGTCCTGACTTTC

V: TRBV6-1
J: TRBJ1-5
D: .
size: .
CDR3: CASSPHGGDQPQHF
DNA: TGTGCCAGCAGTCCCCATGGGGGCGATCAGCCCCAGCATTTT

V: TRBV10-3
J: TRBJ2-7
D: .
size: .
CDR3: CAISEWPNSGEQYF
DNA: TGTGCCATCAGTGAGTGGCCCAATTCGGGGGAGCAGTACTTC

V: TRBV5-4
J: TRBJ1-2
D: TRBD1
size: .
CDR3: CASSFLQGPNRYTF
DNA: TGTGCCAGCAGCTTTTTACAGGGGCCCAATCGCTACACCTTC

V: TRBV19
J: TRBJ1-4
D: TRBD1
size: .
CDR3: CASSTAGTGLEKLFF
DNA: TGTGCCAGTAGTACTGCCGGGACAGGGTTAGAAAAACTGTTTTTT

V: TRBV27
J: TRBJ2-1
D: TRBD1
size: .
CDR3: CASWRPGQGGNEQFF
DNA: TGTGCCAGCTGGAGACCGGGACAGGGTGGGAATGAGCAGTTCTTC

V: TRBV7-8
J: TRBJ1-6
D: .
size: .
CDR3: CASSLWKNSPLHF
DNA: TGTGCCAGCAGCTTATGGAAAAATTCACCCCTCCACTTT

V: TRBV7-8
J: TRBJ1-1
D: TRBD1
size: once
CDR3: CASSDRGRGAEAFF
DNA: TGTGCCAGCAGCGACAGGGGGCGCGGGGCTGAAGCTTTCTTT

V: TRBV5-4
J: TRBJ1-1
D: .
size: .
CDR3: CASSFGGQGEAFF
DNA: TGTGCCAGCAGCTTCGGGGGGCAAGGTGAAGCTTTCTTT

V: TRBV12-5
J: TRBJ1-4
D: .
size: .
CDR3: CASGTSLPGEKLFF
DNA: TGTGCTAGTGGTACAAGTCTACCAGGGGAAAAACTGTTTTTT

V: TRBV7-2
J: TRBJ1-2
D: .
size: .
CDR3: CASSSTGPGGYTF
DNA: TGTGCCAGCAGCTCTACAGGGCCGGGCGGCTACACCTTC

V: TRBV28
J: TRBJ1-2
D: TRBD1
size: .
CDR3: CASSSGQGRAYGYTF
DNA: TGTGCCAGCAGTTCGGGACAGGGGAGGGCCTATGGCTACACCTTC

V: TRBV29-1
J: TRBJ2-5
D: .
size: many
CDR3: CSVEAVGGPETQYF
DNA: TGCAGCGTTGAAGCTGTGGGGGGCCCCGAGACCCAGTACTTC